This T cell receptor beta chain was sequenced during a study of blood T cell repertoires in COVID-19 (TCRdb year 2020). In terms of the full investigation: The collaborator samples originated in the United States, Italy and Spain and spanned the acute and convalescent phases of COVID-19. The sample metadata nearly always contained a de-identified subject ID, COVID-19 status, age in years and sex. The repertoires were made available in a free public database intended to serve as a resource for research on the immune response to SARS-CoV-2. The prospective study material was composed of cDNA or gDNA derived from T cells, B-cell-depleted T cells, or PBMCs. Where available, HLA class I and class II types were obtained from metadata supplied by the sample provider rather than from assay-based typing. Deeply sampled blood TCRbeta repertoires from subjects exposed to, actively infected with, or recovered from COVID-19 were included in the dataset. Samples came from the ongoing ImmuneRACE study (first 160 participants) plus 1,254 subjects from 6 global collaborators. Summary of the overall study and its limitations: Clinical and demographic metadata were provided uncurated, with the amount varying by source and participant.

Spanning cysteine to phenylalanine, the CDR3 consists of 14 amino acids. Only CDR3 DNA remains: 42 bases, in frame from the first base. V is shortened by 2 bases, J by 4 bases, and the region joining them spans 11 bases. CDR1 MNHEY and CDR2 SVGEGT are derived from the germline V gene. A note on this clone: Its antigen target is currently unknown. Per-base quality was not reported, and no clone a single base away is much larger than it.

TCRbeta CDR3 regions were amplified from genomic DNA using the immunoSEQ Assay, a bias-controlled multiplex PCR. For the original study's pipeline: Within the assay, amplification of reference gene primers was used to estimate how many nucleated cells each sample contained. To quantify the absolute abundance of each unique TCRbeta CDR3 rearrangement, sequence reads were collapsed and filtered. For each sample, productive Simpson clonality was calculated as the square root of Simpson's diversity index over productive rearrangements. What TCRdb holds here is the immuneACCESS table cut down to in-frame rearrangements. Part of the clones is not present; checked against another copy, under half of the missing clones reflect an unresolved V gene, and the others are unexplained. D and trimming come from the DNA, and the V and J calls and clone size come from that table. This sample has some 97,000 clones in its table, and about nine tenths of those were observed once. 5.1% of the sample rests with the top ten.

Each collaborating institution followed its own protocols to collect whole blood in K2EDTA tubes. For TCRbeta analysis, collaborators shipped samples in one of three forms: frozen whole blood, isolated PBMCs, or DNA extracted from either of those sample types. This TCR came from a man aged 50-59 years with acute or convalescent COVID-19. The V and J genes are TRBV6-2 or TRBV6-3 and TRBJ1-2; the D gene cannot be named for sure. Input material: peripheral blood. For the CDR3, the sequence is CASSYSGEGYGYTF. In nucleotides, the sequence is TGTGCCAGCAGTTACAGCGGGGAAGGCTATGGCTACACCTTC.